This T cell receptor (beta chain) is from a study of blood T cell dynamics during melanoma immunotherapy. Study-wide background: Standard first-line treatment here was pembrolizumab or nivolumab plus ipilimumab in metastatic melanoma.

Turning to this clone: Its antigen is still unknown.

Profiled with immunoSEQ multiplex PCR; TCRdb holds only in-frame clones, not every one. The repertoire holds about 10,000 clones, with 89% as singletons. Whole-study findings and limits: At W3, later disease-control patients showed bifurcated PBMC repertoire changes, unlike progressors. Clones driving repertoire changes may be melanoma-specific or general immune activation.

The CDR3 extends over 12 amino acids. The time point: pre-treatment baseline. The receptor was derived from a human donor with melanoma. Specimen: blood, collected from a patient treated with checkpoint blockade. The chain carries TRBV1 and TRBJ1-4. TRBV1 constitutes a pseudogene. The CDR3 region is CTSSPKRTGRFF. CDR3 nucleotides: TGCACCAGCAGCCCTAAGAGAACCGGCCGGTTCTTT.